This T cell receptor beta chain was profiled in a study of blood T cell repertoires in COVID-19. Study-wide background: Collection of acute and convalescent COVID-19 samples took place in the United States, Italy and Spain. Nucleic acid was either cDNA or gDNA, and it came from T cells, B-cell-depleted T cells, or PBMCs.

This clone appeared a single time. The V and J ends lost 5 bases and 2 bases respectively, with 26 bases between them. The CDR3 spans 19 residues. Germline CDR1 SGHNT, CDR2 YYREEE (reference sequence). Original processing methods: It was from reference gene primer amplification that nucleated cell counts were estimated. Assay used: immunoSEQ multiplex PCR; TCRdb lists only in-frame clones, some missing. D and trimming were read from the DNA, whereas the V and J calls and clone size are those reported in that table. The profile shows over 250,000 clones, about nine tenths of them singletons. This TCR was recovered from a man aged 60 to 75 who had recovered from COVID-19. This chain connects TRBV5-4 to TRBJ2-1; D perhaps matches TRBD2 (7 bases). The specimen was peripheral blood. The CDR3 region has the DNA TGTGCCAGCAGGGCTAACCTGGGGGTAAGGCGGGGGCCCTACAATGAGCAGTTCTTC. This gives the protein CASRANLGVRRGPYNEQFF.